The 18 T cell receptor beta chains listed next were all sequenced from one sample in a study of Graves' ophthalmopathy and Graves' hyperthyroidism. RNA transcripts served as template for amplifying TCR beta CDR3 sequences. The first-round RT-PCR employed HTBI primers together with the Qiagen OneStep RT-PCR kit. A multiplex PCR was then performed as the second round. TCRdb ran MiXCR on the multiplex PCR reads and lists one entry per CDR3 protein. The sample has over a million distinct CDR3 sequences; 35% to 45% are singletons. Specimen: peripheral blood or thyroid tissue (not recorded which). The receptors here all came from an adult man with Graves' hyperthyroidism.

This clonotype was seen at least ten times. CDR3 amino acids: CASSRYSGMGNTEAFF. The DNA of the CDR3 is TGTGCCAGCAGCCGATATTCCGGGATGGGGAACACTGAAGCTTTCTTT. This chain uses TRBV9 with TRBJ1-1; the D is unclear. The CDR3 contains 16 residues. Germline V gene sequence: CDR1 SGDLS, CDR2 YYNGEE. The V and J ends lost 4 bases and 1 base respectively, with 17 bases between them.

This clonotype has only a few counts. The CDR3 loop is CSVEPGQGAQETQYF. CDR3 DNA: TGCAGCGTCGAACCGGGACAGGGGGCTCAGGAGACCCAGTACTTC. The chain recombines TRBV29-1 with TRBJ2-5; 12 positions agree with TRBD1. CDR1 is SQVTM and CDR2 is ANQGSEA in the germline V gene. The trim removed 6 bases at V and 5 bases at J, leaving 10 bases unmatched. This CDR3 comprises 15 residues. The full variable domain, completed using reference TRBV29-1 and TRBJ2-5, is SAVISQKPSRDICQRGTSLTIQCQVDSQVTMMFWYRQQPGQSLTLIATANQGSEATYESGFVIDKFPISRPNLTFSTLTVSNMSPEDSSIYLCSVEPGQGAQETQYFGPGTRLLVL.

This clonotype was observed at least ten times. This sequence joins TRBV29-1 and TRBJ2-2; 9 nucleotides align to TRBD1. The V and J ends lost 6 bases and 5 bases, in that order; junction bases with no gene match: 1. The germline gives CDR1 SQVTM, CDR2 ANQGSEA. CDR3 size: 12 residues. This CDR3 reads CSVQGATGELFF. The CDR3 DNA is TGCAGCGTACAGGGGGCAACCGGGGAGCTGTTTTTT.

The sample holds a few counts of this clonotype. The chain uses TRBV11-2 and TRBJ1-6, with a weak D call TRBD1 (5 bases). The germline V and J ends were trimmed by 6 bases and 13 bases, with 19 bases remaining between them. This CDR3 is 14 amino acids long. The germline V gene has CDR1 SGHAT and CDR2 FQNNGV. The CDR3 spells CASRDWGRDFPLHF. The CDR3 DNA reads TGTGCCAGCAGGGATTGGGGCAGAGATTTTCCCCTCCACTTT.

The table lists this clonotype with a few counts. The rearrangement joins TRBV4-1 to TRBJ1-2; maybe TRBD1 (5 bases). CDR1 and CDR2 (germline): MGHRA, YSYEKL. CDR3 length: 16 amino acids. V shed 0 bases and J shed 0 bases, with 11 bases lying between them. The CDR3 nucleotides read TGCGCCAGCAGCCAAGATTTGGGGGGAGCTAACTATGGCTACACCTTC. Encoded protein: CASSQDLGGANYGYTF.

Many counts were recorded for this clonotype. The genes are TRBV12-3 or TRBV12-4 and TRBJ1-5; tentative D call: TRBD1 (6 bases). V lost 3 bases and J lost 4, with 10 bases in between. This CDR3 has 14 amino acids. The CDR3 loop is CASSFTGPNQPQHF. CDR3 sequence (DNA): TGTGCCAGCAGTTTTACAGGGCCAAATCAGCCCCAGCATTTT.

This clonotype was seen at least ten times. This chain joins TRBV7-3 and TRBJ1-1, with 8 bases that match TRBD1. The CDR3 runs 15 residues. The germline V gene encodes CDR1 SGHTA and CDR2 FQGTGA. Trimming took 1 base from V and 4 from J; bases not matched to a gene: 5. The CDR3 bases are TGTGCCAGCAGCTTAAAGGGTACAGGGGGCACTGAAGCTTTCTTT. Translated: CASSLKGTGGTEAFF.

This clonotype was counted many times. The chain links TRBV7-2 to TRBJ2-7, with 7 bases lining up with TRBD2. There are 15 residues in the CDR3. CDR1 is SGHTA, CDR2 FQGNSA, per germline. The J segment lost 4 bases and the V segment lost 1 base, leaving 7 bases of the junction unmatched. Written as DNA, the CDR3 is TGTGCCAGCAGCTTAGTGCGGGGGAAAATTTACGAGCAGTACTTC. Its protein is CASSLVRGKIYEQYF.

The chain has TRBV2 and TRBJ1-6, with 7 bases matching TRBD1. The V segment lost 7 bases and the J segment 6 bases; nucleotides outside the gene matches: 6. This CDR3 is 14 amino acids long. The germline V gene has CDR1 SNHLY and CDR2 FYNNEI. Here the CDR3 DNA reads TGTGCCAGCACGTCGACAGGGAGTAATTCACCCCTCCACTTT. Residues: CASTSTGSNSPLHF.

The chain has TRBV5-8 and TRBJ1-6; maybe TRBD1 (5 bases). The V end lost 1 base, the J end lost 9 bases, and 11 bases lay between the germline ends. The germline CDR1 and CDR2 sequences are SGHTS and YDEGEE. The CDR3 spans 14 residues. The CDR3 coding sequence is TGTGCCAGCAGCTTGCAGGGCGGGAGTTCACCCCTCCACTTT. Translated, it gives CASSLQGGSSPLHF.

With respect to this clonotype: Compared with germline, one end of the junction differs, possibly owing to a read error. The rearrangement links TRBV7-9 to TRBJ2-6; the match to TRBD1 covers 7 bases. Per the germline V gene, CDR1 is SEHNR and CDR2 is FQNEAQ (reference sequence). The CDR3 consists of 13 residues. DNA for the CDR3: TGTGCCAGCGGAAATTGGGACAGAAGTACTGAAGCTTTC. Translated, it gives CASGNWDRSTEAF.

This clonotype was observed a single time. This sequence joins TRBV10-3 and TRBJ1-5, with no clear D. The CDR3 spans 15 residues. Per germline, CDR1 ENHRY and CDR2 SYGVKD. Trimming took 5 bases from V and 4 from J, leaving 15 bases between them. The CDR3 bases are TGTGCCATCAGTTACATGGCCCTTGGGAATCAGCCCCAGCATTTT. As protein: CAISYMALGNQPQHF.

This clonotype came up a few times. CDR3 in amino acids: CASSLSSGGAETQYF. The CDR3 region has the DNA TGTGCCAGCAGCTTATCTAGCGGGGGGGCGGAGACCCAGTACTTC. This chain connects TRBV11-2 to TRBJ2-5, with 12 positions matching TRBD2. J gave up 5 bases and V 2 bases, and 3 bases lay outside the gene matches. This CDR3 region has 15 residues. In germline, CDR1 is SGHAT, CDR2 FQNNGV.

This clonotype has only a few counts. The chain uses TRBV11-2 and TRBJ1-6, with D unresolved. Germline assignment: CDR1 SGHAT and CDR2 FQNNGV. The V gene lost 2 bases and the J gene lost 4 bases, with 12 bases spanning the gap. The length of the CDR3 is 16 residues. CDR3 loop: CASSLKPHGYNSPLHF. CDR3 coding DNA: TGTGCCAGCAGCTTAAAGCCCCACGGTTATAATTCACCCCTCCACTTT.

This clonotype was picked up a small number of times. This chain joins TRBV12-5 and TRBJ1-2, with D tentatively TRBD1 (6 bases). The CDR3 length is 16 residues. V dropped 6 bases and J dropped 4 bases, with 21 bases sitting between them. Germline-derived CDR1 and CDR2 are LGHNT and FRNRAP. CDR3 bases: TGTGCTAGTGGCTTACAGGGCGGAGGACTCGTCTATGGCTACACCTTC. Protein: CASGLQGGGLVYGYTF.

The table lists this clonotype with many counts. This CDR3 is CASSLSSGYNEKLFF. The CDR3 DNA is TGTGCCAGCAGCCTATCCTCGGGGTACAATGAAAAACTGTTTTTT. The gene calls are TRBV7-9 and TRBJ1-4, with D unresolved. Germline-derived CDR1 and CDR2 are SEHNR and FQNEAQ (reference sequence). The CDR3 totals 15 residues. V was shortened by 5 bases and J by 5 bases, with 15 bases between the two germline ends.

This sequence joins TRBV10-3 and TRBJ2-5; TRBD2 matches at 11 bases. Germline V lookup: CDR1 ENHRY, CDR2 SYGVKD. The CDR3 contains 14 residues. The J segment lost 5 bases and the V segment lost 6 bases, leaving 5 bases of the junction unmatched. CDR3 residues: CAIRTSGGSETQYF. The CDR3 DNA is TGTGCCATCAGAACTAGCGGGGGATCGGAGACCCAGTACTTC.

V usage is TRBV7-9 and J usage is TRBJ2-6; no clear D gene. The CDR3 is 18 residues long. Germline-derived CDR1 and CDR2 are SEHNR and FQNEAQ (reference sequence). Trimming took off 1 base at V and 2 bases at J, with 15 bases between the two ends. The CDR3 DNA reads TGTGCCAGCAGCTTAGATAGGGTAACACCCCCTGGGGCCAACGTCCTGACTTTC. Residues: CASSLDRVTPPGANVLTF. The whole variable domain, filled in from reference TRBV7-9 and TRBJ2-6, reads DTGVSQNPRHKITKRGQNVTFRCDPISEHNRLYWYRQTLGQGPEFLTYFQNEAQLEKSRLLSDRFSAERPKGSFSTLEIQRTEQGDSAMYLCASSLDRVTPPGANVLTFGAGSRLTVL.